This T cell receptor (beta chain) was captured in a study of T cell responses to AZD1222 COVID-19 vaccine. Clones were read by immunoSEQ multiplex PCR, and TCRdb kept only the in-frame ones, dropping some. The data contain about 110,000 clones, about 88% of them singletons. Germline V lookup: CDR1 MNHEY, CDR2 SMNVEV (reference sequence). The V end was cut by 2 bases, the J end by 8 bases, with 10 bases between. This CDR3 region has 14 residues. The sequenced sample was peripheral blood, obtained on day 0 of AZD1222 vaccination. The chain carries TRBV27 and TRBJ1-6; no reliable D call. The TCR comes from an adult in good health. CDR3 DNA: TGTGCCAGCAGTTTAAAGACCTCCTATTCACCCCTCCACTTT. Its translation: CASSLKTSYSPLHF.